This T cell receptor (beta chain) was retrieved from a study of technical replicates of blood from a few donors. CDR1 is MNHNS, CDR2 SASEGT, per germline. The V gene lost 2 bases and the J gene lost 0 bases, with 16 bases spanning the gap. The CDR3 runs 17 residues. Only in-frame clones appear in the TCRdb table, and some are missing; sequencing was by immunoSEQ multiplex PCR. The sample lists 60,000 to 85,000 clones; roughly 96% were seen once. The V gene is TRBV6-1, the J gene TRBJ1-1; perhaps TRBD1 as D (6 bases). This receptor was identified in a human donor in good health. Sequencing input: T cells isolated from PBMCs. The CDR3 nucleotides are TGTGCCAGCAGTGAAATGATTAACAGGGCCTTGAACACTGAAGCTTTCTTT. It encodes CASSEMINRALNTEAFF.